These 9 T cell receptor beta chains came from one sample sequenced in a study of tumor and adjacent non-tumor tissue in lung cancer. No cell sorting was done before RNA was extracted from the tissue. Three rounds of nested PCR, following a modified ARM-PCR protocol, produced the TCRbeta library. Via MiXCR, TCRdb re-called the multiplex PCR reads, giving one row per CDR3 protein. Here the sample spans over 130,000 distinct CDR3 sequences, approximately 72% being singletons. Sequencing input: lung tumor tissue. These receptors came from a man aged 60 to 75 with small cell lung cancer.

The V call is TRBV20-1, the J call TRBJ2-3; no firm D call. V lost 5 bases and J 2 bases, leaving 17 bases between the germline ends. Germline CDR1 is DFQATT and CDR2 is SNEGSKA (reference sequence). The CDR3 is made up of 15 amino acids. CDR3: CSAESRMENTDTQYF. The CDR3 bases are TGCAGTGCTGAGAGCAGGATGGAAAACACAGATACGCAGTATTTT.

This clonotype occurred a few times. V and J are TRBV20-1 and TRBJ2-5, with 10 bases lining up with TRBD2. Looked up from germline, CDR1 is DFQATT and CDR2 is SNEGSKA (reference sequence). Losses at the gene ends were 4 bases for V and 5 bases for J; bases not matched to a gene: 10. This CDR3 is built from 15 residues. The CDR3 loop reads CSAKSGRARTETQYF. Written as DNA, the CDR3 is TGCAGTGCTAAAAGCGGGAGGGCCCGTACGGAGACCCAGTACTTC.

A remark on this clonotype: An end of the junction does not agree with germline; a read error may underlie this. The chain's CDR3 is CSVRGLAGARSYNEQLF. CDR3 DNA sequence: TGCAGTGTCCGGGGACTAGCGGGAGCACGGTCCTACAATGAGCAGCTCTTC. V and J are TRBV20-1 and TRBJ2-1; 14 nucleotides align to TRBD2. The CDR3 contains 17 residues. Per germline, CDR1 DFQATT and CDR2 SNEGSKA (reference sequence).

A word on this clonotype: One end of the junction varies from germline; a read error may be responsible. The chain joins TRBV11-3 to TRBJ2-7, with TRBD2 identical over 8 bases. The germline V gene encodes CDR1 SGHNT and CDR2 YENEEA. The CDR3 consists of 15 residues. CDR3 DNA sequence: TGTGCCAGCAGCTTAGGGACTAGCACGGGCCACGAGCACTACTTC. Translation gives CASSLGTSTGHEHYF.

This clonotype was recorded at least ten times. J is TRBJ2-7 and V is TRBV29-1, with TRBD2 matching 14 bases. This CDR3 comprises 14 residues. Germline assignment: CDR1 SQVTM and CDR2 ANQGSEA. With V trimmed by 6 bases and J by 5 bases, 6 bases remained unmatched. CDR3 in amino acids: CSVRGLAGGNEQYF. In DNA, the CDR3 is TGCAGCGTCCGAGGACTAGCGGGAGGAAACGAGCAGTACTTC.

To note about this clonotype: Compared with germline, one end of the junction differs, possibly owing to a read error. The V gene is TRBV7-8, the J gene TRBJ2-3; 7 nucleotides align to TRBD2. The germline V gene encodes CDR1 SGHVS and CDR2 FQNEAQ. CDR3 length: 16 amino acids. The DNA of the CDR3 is TGTGCCAGCAGCTTTCTAGTGGGAGGGCCCCCAGATACTCAGTATTTT. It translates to CASSFLVGGPPDTQYF.

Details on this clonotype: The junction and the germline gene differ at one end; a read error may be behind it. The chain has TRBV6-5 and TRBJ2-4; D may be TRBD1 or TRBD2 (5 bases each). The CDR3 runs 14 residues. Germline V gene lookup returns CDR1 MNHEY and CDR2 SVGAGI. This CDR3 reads CASSYLGESSIQYF. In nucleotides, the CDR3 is TGTGCTAGCAGTTACCTGGGGGAGTCGAGCATTCAGTACTTC.

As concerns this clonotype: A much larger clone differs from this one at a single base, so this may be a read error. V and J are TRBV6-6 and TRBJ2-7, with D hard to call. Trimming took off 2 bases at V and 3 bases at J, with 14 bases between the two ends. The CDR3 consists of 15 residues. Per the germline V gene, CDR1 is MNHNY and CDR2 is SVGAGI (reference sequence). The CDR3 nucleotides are TGTGCCAGCAGTTACGTGCCCGGCATATACTACGAGCAGTACGTC. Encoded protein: CASSYVPGIYYEQYV.

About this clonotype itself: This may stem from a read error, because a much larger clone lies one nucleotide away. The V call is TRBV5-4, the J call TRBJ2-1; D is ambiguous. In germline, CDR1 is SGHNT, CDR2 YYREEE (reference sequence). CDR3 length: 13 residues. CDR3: CASSVDSYNEHFF. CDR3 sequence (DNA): TGTGCCAGCAGCGTCGACTCATACAATGAGCATTTCTTC.